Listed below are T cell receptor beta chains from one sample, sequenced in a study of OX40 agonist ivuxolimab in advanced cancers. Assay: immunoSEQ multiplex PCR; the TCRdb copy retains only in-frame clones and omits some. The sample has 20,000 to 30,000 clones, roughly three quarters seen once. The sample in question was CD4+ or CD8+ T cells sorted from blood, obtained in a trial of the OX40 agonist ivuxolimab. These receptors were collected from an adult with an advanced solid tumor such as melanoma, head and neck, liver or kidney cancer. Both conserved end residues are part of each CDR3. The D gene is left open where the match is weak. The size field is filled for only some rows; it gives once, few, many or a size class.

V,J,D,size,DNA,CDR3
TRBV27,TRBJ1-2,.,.,TGTGCCAGCAGTCTAGGGCGGGACTATGGCTACACCTTC,CASSLGRDYGYTF
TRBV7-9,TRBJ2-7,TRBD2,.,TGTGCCAGCAGCGCTAGCGGGGGCTACGAGCAGTACTTC,CASSASGGYEQYF
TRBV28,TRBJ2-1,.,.,TGTGCCAGCAGTTCGGGCGCGAAGGCAGTCTACTACAATGAGCAGTTCTTC,CASSSGAKAVYYNEQFF
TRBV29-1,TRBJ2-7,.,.,TGCAGCGTTGAAGATCTAGTGCAGTACTTC,CSVEDLVQYF
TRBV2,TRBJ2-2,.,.,TGTGCCAGCAGTGTACCCATAGCCACCGGGGAGCTGTTTTTT,CASSVPIATGELFF
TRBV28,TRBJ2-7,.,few,TGTGCCAGCAGTTTATACAGCTCCTACGAGCAGTACTTC,CASSLYSSYEQYF
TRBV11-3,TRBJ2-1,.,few,TGTGCCAGCAGCGCGGACGGATACAATGAGCAGTTCTTC,CASSADGYNEQFF
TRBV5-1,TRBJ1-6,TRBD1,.,TGCGCCAGCAGCCCGGACAGGGGAGGTTCACCCCTCCACTTT,CASSPDRGGSPLHF
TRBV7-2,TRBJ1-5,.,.,TGTGCCAGCAGCTTACCCCGTTGGAGTGGGGCGGGCAATCAGCCCCAGCATTTT,CASSLPRWSGAGNQPQHF
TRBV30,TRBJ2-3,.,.,TGTGCCTGCCCTGCCTCGGGTACGCAGTATTTT,CACPASGTQYF
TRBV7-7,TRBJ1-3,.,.,TGTGCCAGCAGCTTGGGACCGCACTCTGGAAACACCATATATTTT,CASSLGPHSGNTIYF
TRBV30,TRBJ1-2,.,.,TGTGCCTGGAGCGTGTTTGGACAGCCGGTCTATGGCTACACCTTC,CAWSVFGQPVYGYTF
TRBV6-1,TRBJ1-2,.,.,TGTGCCAGCAGTGAAGAGCGCGGTACAATCTATGGCTACACCTTC,CASSEERGTIYGYTF
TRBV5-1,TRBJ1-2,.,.,TGCGCCAGCAGCTTGGGACAGGTGAACTATGGCTACACCTTC,CASSLGQVNYGYTF
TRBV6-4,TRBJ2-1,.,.,TGTGCCAGTAGCCTCCATTTCGGGAGTGAGCAGTTCTTC,CASSLHFGSEQFF
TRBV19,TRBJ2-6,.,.,TGTGCCAGTATCTCTGGGGGTTCTGGGGCCAACGTCCTGACTTTC,CASISGGSGANVLTF
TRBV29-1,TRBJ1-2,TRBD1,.,TGCAGCGTCGAAGGGGGCAGGGTTCCCTATGGCTACACCTTC,CSVEGGRVPYGYTF
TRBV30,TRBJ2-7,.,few,TGTGCCTGGAGTCCCTTCCAGGGGAGGTCCTACGAGCAGTACTTC,CAWSPFQGRSYEQYF
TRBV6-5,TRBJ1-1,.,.,TGTGCCAGCAGGGACGGTTTGAACACTGAAGCTTTCTTT,CASRDGLNTEAFF
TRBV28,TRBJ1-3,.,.,TGTGCCAGCAGTTTAATTGTTACGGCGAGCTCTGGAAACACCATATATTTT,CASSLIVTASSGNTIYF
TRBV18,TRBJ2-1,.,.,TGTGCCAGCTCACCGTCCCCAGGGAATGTTGGAGGCAATGAGCAGTTCTTC,CASSPSPGNVGGNEQFF
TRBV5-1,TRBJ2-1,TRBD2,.,TGCGCCAGCAGCATAGAGGGACTAGCGGGGCGTGAGCAGTTCTTC,CASSIEGLAGREQFF
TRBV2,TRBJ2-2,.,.,TGTGCCAGCAGTGCGCAGGGCGGCACCGGGGAGCTGTTTTTT,CASSAQGGTGELFF
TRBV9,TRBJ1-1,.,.,TGTGCCAGCAGCGTAAGGTCGGGGCAGAACACTGAAGCTTTCTTT,CASSVRSGQNTEAFF
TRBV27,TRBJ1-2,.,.,TGTGCCAGCAGTTTCTGGACCGGCGACTACGGCTACACCTTC,CASSFWTGDYGYTF
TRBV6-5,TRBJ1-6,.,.,TGTGCCAGCAGGGCTCTTGACGGAGGTAATTCACCCCTCCACTTT,CASRALDGGNSPLHF
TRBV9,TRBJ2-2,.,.,TGTGCCAGCAGCGTAGATTTGTTTGGGGGCGGGTCTTACACCGGGGAGCTGTTTTTT,CASSVDLFGGGSYTGELFF
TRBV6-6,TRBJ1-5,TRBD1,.,TGTGCCAGCTCAGGGGGGTATAGCAATCAGCCCCAGCATTTT,CASSGGYSNQPQHF
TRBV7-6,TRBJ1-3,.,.,TGTGCCAGCAGCTTAAGCTCTGGAAACACCATATATTTT,CASSLSSGNTIYF
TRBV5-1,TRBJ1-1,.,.,TGCGCCAGCAGCGATACAGGGAACACTGAAGCTTTCTTT,CASSDTGNTEAFF
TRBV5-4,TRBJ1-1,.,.,TGTGCCAGCAGCTTTGATCTGAACACTGAAGCTTTCTTT,CASSFDLNTEAFF
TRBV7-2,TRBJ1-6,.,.,TGTGCCAGCAGCTCCGGGACAAGATGGCATTCACCCCTCCACTTT,CASSSGTRWHSPLHF
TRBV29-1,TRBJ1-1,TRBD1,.,TGCAGCGCAAACAGACAGGGGACGAACACTGAAGCTTTCTTT,CSANRQGTNTEAFF
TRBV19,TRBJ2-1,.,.,TGTGCCAGTAGTGTTCTAGGGAATGAGCAGTTCTTC,CASSVLGNEQFF
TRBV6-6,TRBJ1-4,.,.,TGTGCCAGCAGTTACTCCTCTGCAACTAATGAAAAACTGTTTTTT,CASSYSSATNEKLFF